This record concerns one T cell receptor (beta chain) sequence. Its antigen remains undetermined. It has no much larger one-base neighbor in the sample; base qualities were not kept. The data were taken from a study of blood T cell repertoires in COVID-19 (dated by TCRdb to 2020 to 2022). The study in broad terms: The collaborator samples originated in the United States, Italy and Spain and spanned the acute and convalescent phases of COVID-19. The prospective study material was composed of cDNA or gDNA derived from T cells, B-cell-depleted T cells, or PBMCs. The repertoires were released in a freely available public database intended as a resource for research on the immune response to SARS-CoV-2. Sample metadata almost always included a de-identified subject ID, COVID-19 status, age in years and sex. Where available, HLA class I and class II types were taken from metadata supplied by the sample provider and were not determined by assay-based typing. The samples were drawn from the first 160 participants of the ongoing ImmuneRACE study and from 1,254 subjects provided by 6 global collaborators. Subjects who had been exposed to COVID-19, were actively infected with it, or had recovered from it provided the deeply sampled blood TCRbeta repertoires that made up the dataset. General study outcomes and caveats: The amount of clinical and demographic metadata varied by source and participant and was provided uncurated.

Per the germline V gene, SGHTA is the CDR1 and FQGNSA is the CDR2. V is cut by 5 bases and J by 7 bases, and the space between the germline ends is 17 bases. The CDR3, cysteine through phenylalanine, is 14 amino acids long. Only CDR3 DNA remains: 42 bases, in frame from the first base. TCRbeta CDR3 regions were amplified from genomic DNA using the immunoSEQ Assay, a bias-controlled multiplex PCR. In the authors' own workflow: Within the assay, amplification of reference gene primers was used to estimate how many nucleated cells each sample contained. To quantify the absolute abundance of each unique TCRbeta CDR3 rearrangement, sequence reads were collapsed and filtered. For each sample, productive Simpson clonality was calculated as the square root of Simpson's diversity index over productive rearrangements. What TCRdb holds here is the immuneACCESS table cut down to in-frame rearrangements. Part of the clones is not present; checked against another copy, under half of the missing clones reflect an unresolved V gene, and the others are unexplained. V and J calls and clone size follow that table, whereas D and trimming were derived from the DNA. The sample table holds 390,000 or so clones, of which more than 80% were seen once. Around 2.8% of the sample belongs to the ten largest clones.

In Seattle, one collaborating source enrolled patients while the infection was active and tracked those patients longitudinally over the course of disease. Collaborating institutions collected whole blood in K2EDTA tubes following their own protocols. For TCRbeta analysis, collaborators shipped samples as frozen whole blood, isolated PBMCs, or DNA extracted from either of those sample types. The sequence derives from a woman aged 25 to 39 with COVID-19, enrolled during active disease. The chain was built from TRBV7-2 and TRBJ1-2, with the D gene not clear enough to name. The sequenced material came from peripheral blood. The CDR3 region reads CASSPGEGWGGYTF. The DNA sequence is as follows: TGTGCCAGCAGCCCCGGTGAGGGTTGGGGTGGCTACACCTTC. The full variable domain, with segments outside the CDR3 supplied by the reference TRBV7-2 and TRBJ1-2 proteins, appears as GAGVSQSPSNKVTEKGKDVELRCDPISGHTALYWYRQSLGQGLEFLIYFQGNSAPDKSGLPSDRFSAERTGGSVSTLTIQRTQQEDSAVYLCASSPGEGWGGYTFGSGTRLTVV.